This T cell receptor (beta chain) was sequenced for a study of Tregs in tolerant kidney transplant recipients. Regarding the study as a whole: This study did not directly address biological reproducibility. The small number of patients limits these findings pending further validation.

CD4+CD25+CD127- Tregs, CD4+CD25- non-Tregs, CD4 and CD8 cells were sorted. In the case of this clone: Its antigen is unidentified.

Measured with immunoSEQ multiplex PCR; TCRdb has only the in-frame clones, and not every one. The profile covers 120,000 or so clones, with around nine tenths appearing a single time and approximately 0.59% taken by the ten largest. The CDR3 has 14 residues. The rearrangement uses TRBV21-1 and TRBJ1-1; the table's D call of TRBD1 was not tested on the DNA. TRBV21-1 represents a pseudogene. Sequenced: CD4+ T cells from blood. This clonotype was sampled from a human donor in good health. The CDR3 DNA reads as TGTGCCAGCAGCAATGGGCCATCCAAAGGCGTAGCTTTCTTT. Its translation: CASSNGPSKGVAFF.